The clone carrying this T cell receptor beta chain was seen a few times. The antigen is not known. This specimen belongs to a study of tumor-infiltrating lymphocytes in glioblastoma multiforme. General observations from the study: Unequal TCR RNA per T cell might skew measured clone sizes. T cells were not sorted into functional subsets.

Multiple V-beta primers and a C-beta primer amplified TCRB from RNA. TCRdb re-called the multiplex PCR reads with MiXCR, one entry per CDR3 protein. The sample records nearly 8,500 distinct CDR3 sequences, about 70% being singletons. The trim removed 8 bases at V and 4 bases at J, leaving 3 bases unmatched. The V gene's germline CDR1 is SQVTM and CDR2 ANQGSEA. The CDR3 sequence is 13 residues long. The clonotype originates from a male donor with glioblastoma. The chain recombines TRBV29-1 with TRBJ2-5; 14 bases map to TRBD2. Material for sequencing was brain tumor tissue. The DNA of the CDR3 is TGCAGCTCCGGACTAGCGGGAGGAGAGACCCAGTACTTC. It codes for CSSGLAGGETQYF.